This T cell receptor beta chain came from a study of STAT5B mutations in CD4+ large granular lymphocyte leukemia (dated by TCRdb to about 2022). About the investigation overall: Among the healthy controls, the CDR3 'QG' motif was associated with a particular HLA allele. The study compared the TCRbeta repertoires of patients with CD4+ T-cell large granular lymphocyte leukemia against the TCRbeta repertoires of healthy blood donors. Flow cytometry performed on FACSCanto II or FACSVerse showed that the purified fractions had more than 95% purity among lymphocytes.

The healthy control group was made up of 30 to 45 blood donors, and the Finnish Red Cross blood service supplied their buffy coats. All TCR-sequenced material derived from peripheral blood: patient blood samples and healthy donor buffy coats. Ficoll-Hypaque gradient centrifugation was used to isolate peripheral blood mononuclear cells. CD4+ cells were purified magnetically from the buffy coats of healthy controls. Genomic DNA was extracted with the Gentra Puregene Cell and Tissue kit and quantified on a Qubit 2.0 fluorometer. Inclusive of the bounding cysteine and phenylalanine, the CDR3 is 16 residues long. Only the CDR3 portion is preserved as DNA: 48 bases, with reading frame beginning at the first base. As encoded in the germline V gene, CDR1 is MGHRA while CDR2 is YSYEKL. Relative to germline, V is missing 1 base and J is missing 2 bases, with 7 bases of the junction outside any gene match. Note on this clone: The antigen it binds to is not known. Per-base qualities were not stored, and no clone one base away is much larger.

The paper as a whole reports these results and caveats: Data were not HLA-matched; higher clonality in CD4+ versus CD8+ T-LGLL could reflect the relatively small sample size. Enrichment of TRBV06-family usage was observed among the top patient clones (8/27) relative to healthy controls (2/35). The main leukemic clonotypes were found to be private to each patient, although more than 20% of the main leukemic clonotypes were detected at low frequency in the non-leukemic repertoires of other patients. Greater clonality appeared to be present in CD4-sorted patient repertoires than in healthy CD4+ repertoires, and the difference was retained after the putative leukemic clones were removed.

The immunoSEQ assay at survey resolution was applied to genomic DNA for sequencing of TCRbeta rearrangements. From the authors' description of their analysis: In the TCR sequencing data, the lowest productive clonotype frequency that could be detected was 2.59 x 10-5. Only productive TCRbeta rearrangements, meaning sequences that were complete and in-frame, were kept for the analyses. Sample clonality was computed as Simpson clonality in the immunoSEQ Analyzer version 3.0. Clones were categorized by frequency as very rare, small, medium, large (1-20%) or hyperexpanded (>20%). Generation probabilities were estimated with OLGA 1.2.3, V-gene circos plots were generated with VDJtools, specificities were searched for in VDJdb, and CDR3 motifs were identified with GLIPH. The clones in this table, taken by TCRdb from immuneACCESS, are in-frame only. Not every clone is retained; where verified, under half of the shortfall comes from an unresolved V gene, and the cause of the rest is unknown. D and trimming were read from the DNA, whereas the V and J calls and clone size are those reported in that table. The sample data list nearly 45,000 clones, and approximately 86% of these were observed just once. 2.6% of the sample goes to the ten largest clones.

The chain is assembled from TRBV4-1 and TRBJ2-7; the central 8 bases match TRBD1. This clonotype was obtained from a human donor in good health. The sequenced sample consisted of CD4+ T cells from blood buffy coats. At the DNA level, the sequence is TGCGCCAGCAGCCAAGCGCCAGGGGGCGGAACCTACGAGCAGTACTTC. Protein translation: CASSQAPGGGTYEQYF.